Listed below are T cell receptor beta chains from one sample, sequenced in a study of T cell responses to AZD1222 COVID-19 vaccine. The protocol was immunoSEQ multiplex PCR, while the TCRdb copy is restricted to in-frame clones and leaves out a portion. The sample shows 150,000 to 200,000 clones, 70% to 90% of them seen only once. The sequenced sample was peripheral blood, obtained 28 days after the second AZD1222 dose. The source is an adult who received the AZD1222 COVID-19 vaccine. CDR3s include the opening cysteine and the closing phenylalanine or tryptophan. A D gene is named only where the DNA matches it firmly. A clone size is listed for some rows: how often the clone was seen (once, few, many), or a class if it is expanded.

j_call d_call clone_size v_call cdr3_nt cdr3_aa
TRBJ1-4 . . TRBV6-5 TGTGCCAGCAGTTTGGGTAAATTAGGGATTAATGAAAAACTGTTTTTT CASSLGKLGINEKLFF
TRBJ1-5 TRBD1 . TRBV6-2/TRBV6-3 TGTGCCAGCAGTTACACAGGACAGGGGGATAGCAATCAGCCCCAGCATTTT CASSYTGQGDSNQPQHF
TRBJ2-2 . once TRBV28 TGTGCCAGCAGTTTTCCCGGCTCCCACATCTATGGGGAGCTGTTTTTT CASSFPGSHIYGELFF
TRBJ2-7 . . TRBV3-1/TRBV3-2 TGTGCCAGCACCCTAGGGACGGGGCCCTTCGAGCAGTACTTC CASTLGTGPFEQYF
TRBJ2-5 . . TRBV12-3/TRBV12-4 TGTGCCAGCAGTTTAGGAGCGATAGAGACCCAGTACTTC CASSLGAIETQYF
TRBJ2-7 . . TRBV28 TGTGCCAGCAGCTTCAGGGACTACGAGCAGTACTTC CASSFRDYEQYF
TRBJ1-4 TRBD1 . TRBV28 TGTGCCAGCAGCTCCGGACAGGGGACTGAAAAACTGTTTTTT CASSSGQGTEKLFF
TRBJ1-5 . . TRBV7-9 TGTGCCAGCAGCCCAAAAGGGGGAAATCAGCCCCAGCATTTT CASSPKGGNQPQHF
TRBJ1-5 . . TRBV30 TGTGCCTGGAGTCGGCGAGGGGGCAATCAGCCCCAGCATTTT CAWSRRGGNQPQHF
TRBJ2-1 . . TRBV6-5 TGTGCCAGCAGTTACTCGATAAATGAGCAGTTCTTC CASSYSINEQFF
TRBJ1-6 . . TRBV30 TGTGCCTGGAGTGAACAGGGTTATTCACCCCTCCACTTT CAWSEQGYSPLHF
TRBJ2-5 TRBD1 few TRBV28 TGTGCCAGCAGTTCCTCCCAGGGGGTCCAAGAGACCCAGTACTTC CASSSSQGVQETQYF
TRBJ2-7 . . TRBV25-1 TGTGCCAGCACCCCGGGGGGCGGATCCTACGAGCAGTACTTC CASTPGGGSYEQYF
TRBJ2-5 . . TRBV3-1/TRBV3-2 TGTGCCAGCAGCCAAAAGGGAGGAGGGGAGACCCAGTACTTC CASSQKGGGETQYF
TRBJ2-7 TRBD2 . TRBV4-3 TGCGCCAGCAGCCAAGGTGCTAGCGGGAGGTCCTACGAGCAGTACTTC CASSQGASGRSYEQYF
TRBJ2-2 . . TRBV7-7 TGTGCTAGCAGCCAGGGAGGTCAGGGGATCACCGGGGAGCTGTTTTTT CASSQGGQGITGELFF
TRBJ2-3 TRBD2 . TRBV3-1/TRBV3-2 TGTGCCAGCAGCCTGGGGGGGGGCACAGATACGCAGTATTTT CASSLGGGTDTQYF
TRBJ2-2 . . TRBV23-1 TGCGCCAGCAGTCCTTCCGGGACGGTTAACACCGGGGAGCTGTTTTTT CASSPSGTVNTGELFF
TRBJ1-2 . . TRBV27 TGTGCCAGCAGTTTAATTGCTGGTAACTATGGCTACACCTTC CASSLIAGNYGYTF
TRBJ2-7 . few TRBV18 TGTGCCAGCTCACCCGTAATTGGGGCTTATGACGAGCAGTACTTC CASSPVIGAYDEQYF
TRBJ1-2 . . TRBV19 TGTGCCAGTAGTATTGGGACGGGCCTTGGAGGCTACACCTTC CASSIGTGLGGYTF
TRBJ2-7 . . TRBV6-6 TGTGCCAGCAGTCCCGGGGGAGGCAGAACCTCCTACGAGCAGTACTTC CASSPGGGRTSYEQYF
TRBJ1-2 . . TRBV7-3 TGTGCCAGCAGCTTAATGGGGTGGAATGGCTACACCTTC CASSLMGWNGYTF
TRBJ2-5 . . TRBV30 TGTGCCTGGAGCGCCGGACGGCAAGAGACCCAGTACTTC CAWSAGRQETQYF
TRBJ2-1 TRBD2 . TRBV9 TGTGCCAGCAGCGTAGAAGCGGGAGTAGACCCTGACAATGAGCAGTTCTTC CASSVEAGVDPDNEQFF
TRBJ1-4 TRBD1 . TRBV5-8 TGTGCCAGCAGCATCAGACAGGGATTCGATGAAAAACTGTTTTTT CASSIRQGFDEKLFF
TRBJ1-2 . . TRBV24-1 TGTGCCACCAGTGATGGTGCCTCGGATGGCTACACCTTC CATSDGASDGYTF
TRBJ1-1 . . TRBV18 TGTGCCAGCTCACCCGGGTCAGGGGACACTGAAGCTTTCTTT CASSPGSGDTEAFF
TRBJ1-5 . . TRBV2 TGTGCCAGCACGTGGGGGGGGAATCAGCCCCAGCATTTT CASTWGGNQPQHF
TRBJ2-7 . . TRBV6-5 TGTGCCAGCAGCCTCCTAAACAGGGACGAGCAGTACTTC CASSLLNRDEQYF
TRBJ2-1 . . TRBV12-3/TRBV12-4 TGTGCCAGCAGTTTCAACAATGAGCAGTTCTTC CASSFNNEQFF
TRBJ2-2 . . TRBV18 TGTGCCAGCTCACCACCACGGGGCAGGAACACCGGGGAGCTGTTTTTT CASSPPRGRNTGELFF
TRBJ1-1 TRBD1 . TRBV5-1 TGCGCCAGCAGCTTGGACCAGGACAGGGTCACTGAAGCTTTCTTT CASSLDQDRVTEAFF
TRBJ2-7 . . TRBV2 TGTGCCAGCAGTGCAGGGGGGTTCTACGAGCAGTACTTC CASSAGGFYEQYF
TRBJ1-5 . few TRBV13 TGTGCCAGCAGCTTAGACCGGGGGGCCCAGCATTTT CASSLDRGAQHF
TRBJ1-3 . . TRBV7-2 TGTGCCAGCAGCTTAGCTGTTTGGGGCCGAGGACGGGGGGGAAACACCATATATTTT CASSLAVWGRGRGGNTIYF
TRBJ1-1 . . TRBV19 TGTGCCAGTAGTAAATCCGGGACATGGAACACTGAAGCTTTCTTT CASSKSGTWNTEAFF
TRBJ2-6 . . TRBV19 TGTGCCAGTAGGTCAGGCTCCGGGGCCAACGTCCTGACTTTC CASRSGSGANVLTF
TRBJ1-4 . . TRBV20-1 TGCAGTGCAAGTTCAACTAATGAAAAACTGTTTTTT CSASSTNEKLFF